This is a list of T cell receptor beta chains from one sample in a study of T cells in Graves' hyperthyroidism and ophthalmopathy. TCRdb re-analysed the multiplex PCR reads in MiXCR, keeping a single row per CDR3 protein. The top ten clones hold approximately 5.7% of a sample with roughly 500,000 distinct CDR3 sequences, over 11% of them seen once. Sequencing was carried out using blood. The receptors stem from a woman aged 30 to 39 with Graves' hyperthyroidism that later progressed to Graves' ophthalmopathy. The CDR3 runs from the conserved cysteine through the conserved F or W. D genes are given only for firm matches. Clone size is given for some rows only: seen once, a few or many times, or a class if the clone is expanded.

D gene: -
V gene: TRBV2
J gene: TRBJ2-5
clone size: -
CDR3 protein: CASSDPTGSETQYF
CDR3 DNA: TGTGCCAGCAGTGACCCTACAGGGAGCGAGACCCAGTACTTC

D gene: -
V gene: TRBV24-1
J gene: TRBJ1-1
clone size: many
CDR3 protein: CATSDLGNTEAFF
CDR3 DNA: TGTGCCACCAGTGATTTGGGGAACACTGAAGCTTTCTTT

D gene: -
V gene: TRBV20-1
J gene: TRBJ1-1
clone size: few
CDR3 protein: CSARDFRQNTEAFF
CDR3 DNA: TGCAGTGCTAGAGATTTCCGACAGAACACTGAAGCTTTCTTT

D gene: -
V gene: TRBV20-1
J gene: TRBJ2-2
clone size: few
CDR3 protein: CSAAQPGVTGELFF
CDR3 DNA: TGCAGTGCTGCTCAGCCGGGAGTAACCGGGGAGCTGTTTTTT

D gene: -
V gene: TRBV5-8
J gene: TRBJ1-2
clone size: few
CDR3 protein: CAIQRQSEYGYTF
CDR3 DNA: TGTGCCATCCAGAGACAGAGTGAATATGGCTACACCTTC

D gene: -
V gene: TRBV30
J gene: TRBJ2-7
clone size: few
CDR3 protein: CAWSRGNEQYF
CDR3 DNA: TGTGCCTGGAGTCGGGGGAACGAGCAGTACTTC

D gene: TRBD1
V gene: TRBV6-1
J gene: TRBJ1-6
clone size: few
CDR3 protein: CASSCLTPTSRQGSNSPLHF
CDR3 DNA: TGTGCCAGCAGTTGCCTTACTCCCACATCCCGACAGGGTTCAAATTCACCCCTCCACTTT

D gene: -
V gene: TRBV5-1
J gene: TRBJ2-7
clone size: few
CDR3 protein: CASATGSEYEQYF
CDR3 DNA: TGCGCCAGCGCAACCGGCTCGGAGTACGAGCAGTACTTC

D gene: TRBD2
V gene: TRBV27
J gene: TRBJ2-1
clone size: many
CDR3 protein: CASSLLGAGGHNEQFF
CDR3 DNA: TGTGCCAGCAGTTTATTGGGAGCGGGAGGGCACAATGAGCAGTTCTTC

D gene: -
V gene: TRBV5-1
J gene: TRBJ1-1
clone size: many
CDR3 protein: CASSLISGLNTEAFF
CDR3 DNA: TGCGCCAGCAGCTTGATTTCAGGGCTGAACACTGAAGCTTTCTTT

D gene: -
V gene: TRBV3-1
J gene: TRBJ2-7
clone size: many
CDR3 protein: CASSKQEYEQYF
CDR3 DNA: TGTGCCAGTTCCAAACAGGAGTACGAGCAGTACTTC

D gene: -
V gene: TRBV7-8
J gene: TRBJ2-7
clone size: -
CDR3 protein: CASSLAPAVYEQYF
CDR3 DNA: TGTGCCAGCAGCTTAGCCCCGGCCGTCTACGAGCAGTACTTC

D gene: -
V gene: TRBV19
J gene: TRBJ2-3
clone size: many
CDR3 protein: CASRATGILLFPSTDTQYF
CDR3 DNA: TGTGCCAGTAGAGCAACCGGGATCCTACTGTTTCCTAGCACAGATACGCAGTATTTT

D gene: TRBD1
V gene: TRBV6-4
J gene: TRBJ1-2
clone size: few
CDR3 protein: CASSEMQGADGHTF
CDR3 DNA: TGTGCCAGCAGTGAGATGCAGGGGGCTGATGGCCACACCTTC

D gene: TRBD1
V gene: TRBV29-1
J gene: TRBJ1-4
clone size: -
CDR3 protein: CSAINFDRGTKFF
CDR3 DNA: TGCAGCGCGATAAACTTCGACAGGGGCACCAAGTTTTTT

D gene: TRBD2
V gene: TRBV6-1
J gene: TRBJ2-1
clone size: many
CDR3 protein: CASSSLAGGGEQFF
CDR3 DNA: TGTGCCAGCAGTTCACTAGCGGGAGGGGGTGAGCAGTTCTTC

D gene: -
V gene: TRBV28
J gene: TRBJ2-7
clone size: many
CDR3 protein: CASSPPILEQYF
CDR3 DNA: TGTGCCAGCAGTCCTCCCATTCTCGAGCAGTACTTC

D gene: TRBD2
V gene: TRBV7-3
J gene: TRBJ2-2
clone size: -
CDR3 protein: CASSLQLAGENTGELFF
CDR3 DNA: TGTGCCAGCAGCTTACAACTAGCGGGGGAGAACACCGGGGAGCTGTTTTTT

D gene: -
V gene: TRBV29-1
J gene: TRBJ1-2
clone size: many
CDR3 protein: CSVEEGGGRYGYTF
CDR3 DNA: TGCAGCGTTGAAGAGGGGGGGGGCAGGTATGGCTACACCTTC

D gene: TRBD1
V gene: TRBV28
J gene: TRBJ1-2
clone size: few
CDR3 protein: CASSHRIRGRQGGSYGYTF
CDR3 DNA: TGTGCCAGCAGCCACCGAATTAGGGGGAGACAGGGGGGGAGCTATGGCTACACCTTC

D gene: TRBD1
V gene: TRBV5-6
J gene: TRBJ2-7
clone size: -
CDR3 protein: CASSNRTVGQVRSYEQYF
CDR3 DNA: TGTGCCAGCAGCAATCGGACTGTTGGACAGGTCCGCTCCTACGAGCAGTACTTC

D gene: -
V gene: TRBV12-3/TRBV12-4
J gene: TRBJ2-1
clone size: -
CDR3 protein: CASSFSFSSYNEQFF
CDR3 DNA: TGTGCCAGCAGTTTCAGTTTTAGCTCCTACAATGAGCAGTTCTTC

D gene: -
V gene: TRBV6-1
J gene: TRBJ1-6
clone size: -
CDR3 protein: CASRDSPDLSVLHF
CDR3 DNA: TGTGCCAGCAGAGACAGCCCGGACCTATCAGTCCTCCACTTT

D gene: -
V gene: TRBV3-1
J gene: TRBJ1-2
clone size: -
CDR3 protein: CASSQDSPNYGYTF
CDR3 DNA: TGTGCCAGCAGCCAAGATTCACCTAACTATGGCTACACCTTC

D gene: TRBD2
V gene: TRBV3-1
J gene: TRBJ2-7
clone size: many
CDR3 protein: CASSQVTGGRAGERTYEQYF
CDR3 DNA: TGTGCCAGCAGCCAAGTAACGGGCGGGAGAGCAGGAGAGAGAACCTACGAGCAGTACTTC

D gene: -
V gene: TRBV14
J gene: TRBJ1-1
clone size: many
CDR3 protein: CASSQFTPMNTEAFF
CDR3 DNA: TGTGCCAGCAGCCAATTCACCCCGATGAACACTGAAGCTTTCTTT

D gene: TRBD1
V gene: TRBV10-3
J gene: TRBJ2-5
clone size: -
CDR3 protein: CAISQGQQESQYF
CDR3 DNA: TGTGCCATCAGCCAGGGACAGCAAGAGAGCCAGTACTTC

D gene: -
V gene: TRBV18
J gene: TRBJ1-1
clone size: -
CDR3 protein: CASSLNRVPADTEAFF
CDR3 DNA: TGTGCCAGCTCACTTAACCGGGTCCCAGCAGACACTGAAGCTTTCTTT

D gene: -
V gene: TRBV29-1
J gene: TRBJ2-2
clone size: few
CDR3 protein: CSVEEESGRDTGELFF
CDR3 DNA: TGCAGCGTTGAAGAGGAGAGCGGTCGTGACACCGGGGAGCTGTTTTTT

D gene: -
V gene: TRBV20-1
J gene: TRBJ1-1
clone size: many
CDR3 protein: CSAWGYTEAFF
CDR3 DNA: TGCAGTGCCTGGGGCTACACTGAAGCTTTCTTT

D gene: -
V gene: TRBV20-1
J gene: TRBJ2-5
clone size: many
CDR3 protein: CSAQGRDSSQETQYF
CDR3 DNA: TGCAGTGCCCAAGGGCGGGACAGCAGCCAAGAGACCCAGTACTTC

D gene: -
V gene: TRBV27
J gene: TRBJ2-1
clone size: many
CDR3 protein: CASSPDSLGQFF
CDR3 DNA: TGTGCCAGCAGCCCAGACAGCTTAGGGCAGTTCTTC

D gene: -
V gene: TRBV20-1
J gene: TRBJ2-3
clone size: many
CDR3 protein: CSARAPSASTDTQYF
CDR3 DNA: TGCAGTGCTAGAGCCCCTAGCGCCTCCACAGATACGCAGTATTTT

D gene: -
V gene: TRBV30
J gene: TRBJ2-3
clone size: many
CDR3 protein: CAWQEGSTQYF
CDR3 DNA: TGTGCCTGGCAGGAGGGATCAACGCAGTATTTT

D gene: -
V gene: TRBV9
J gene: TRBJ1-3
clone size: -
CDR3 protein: CASSVDAGHSGNTIYF
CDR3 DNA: TGTGCCAGCAGCGTAGATGCAGGACACTCTGGAAACACCATATATTTT

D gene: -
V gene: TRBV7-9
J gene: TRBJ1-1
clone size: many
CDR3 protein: CASSLPGVPEAFF
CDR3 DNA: TGTGCCAGCAGCTTGCCCGGTGTGCCTGAAGCTTTCTTT

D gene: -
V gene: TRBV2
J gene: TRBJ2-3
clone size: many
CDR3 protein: CASSEQGDTQYF
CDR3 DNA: TGTGCCAGCAGTGAGCAAGGAGATACGCAGTATTTT

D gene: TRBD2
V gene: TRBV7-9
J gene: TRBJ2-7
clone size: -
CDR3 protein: CASSLAGTSGSSYEQYF
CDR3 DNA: TGTGCCAGCAGCTTAGCGGGGACTAGCGGGAGCTCCTACGAGCAGTACTTC

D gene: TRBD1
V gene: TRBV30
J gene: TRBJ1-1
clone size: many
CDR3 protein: CAWTRTGLNTEAFF
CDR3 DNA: TGTGCCTGGACCAGGACAGGGCTGAACACTGAAGCTTTCTTT

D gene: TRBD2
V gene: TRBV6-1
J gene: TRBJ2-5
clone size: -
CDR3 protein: CASRGLAQETQYF
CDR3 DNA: TGTGCCAGCAGGGGACTAGCTCAAGAGACCCAGTACTTC

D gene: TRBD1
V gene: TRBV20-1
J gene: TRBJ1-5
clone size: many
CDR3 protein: CSARIGQGMVYQPQHF
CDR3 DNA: TGCAGTGCTAGAATAGGACAGGGGATGGTTTATCAGCCCCAGCATTTT

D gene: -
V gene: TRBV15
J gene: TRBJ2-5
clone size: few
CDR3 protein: CATSRGERAYPSETQYF
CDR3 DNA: TGTGCCACCAGCAGAGGAGAGAGGGCCTACCCCTCGGAGACCCAGTACTTC

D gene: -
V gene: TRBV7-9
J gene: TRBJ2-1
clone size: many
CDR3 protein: CASSSADGGGEQFF
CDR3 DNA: TGTGCCAGCAGCTCTGCGGATGGGGGTGGAGAGCAGTTCTTC

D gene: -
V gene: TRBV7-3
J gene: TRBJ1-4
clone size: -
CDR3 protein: CASSPSNGPSEKLFF
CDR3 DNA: TGTGCCAGCAGCCCGTCGAATGGTCCTAGTGAAAAACTGTTTTTT

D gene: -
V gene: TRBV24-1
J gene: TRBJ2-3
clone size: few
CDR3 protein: CATSDFRSTDTQYF
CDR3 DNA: TGTGCCACCAGTGATTTCCGGAGCACAGATACGCAGTATTTT

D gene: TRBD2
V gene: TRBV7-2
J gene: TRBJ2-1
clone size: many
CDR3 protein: CASSPQISGRANEQFF
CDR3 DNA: TGTGCCAGCAGCCCCCAAATTAGCGGGAGGGCCAATGAGCAGTTCTTC

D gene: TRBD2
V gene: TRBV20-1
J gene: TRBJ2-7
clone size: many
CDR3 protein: CSARSAATSGYEQYF
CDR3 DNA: TGCAGTGCTAGATCCGCCGCTACTAGCGGCTACGAGCAGTACTTC